This TCR beta chain was identified during a study of early T cells in non-severe SARS-CoV-2 infection. The TCR library protocol was used to attach unique molecular identifiers. These identifiers were attached to individual cDNA molecules. TCRdb redid the calling of the 5' RACE reads with MiXCR, one entry per CDR3 protein. Of tens of thousands of distinct CDR3 sequences in the sample, 16% were seen once. CDR1 and CDR2 from the germline V gene are SGDLS and YYNGEE. The CDR3 sequence is 13 residues long. The V and J ends lost 0 bases and 3 bases respectively, with 7 bases between them. The V gene is TRBV9, the J gene TRBJ2-7, with unresolved D. This TCR was sampled from an adult who was a healthcare worker with PCR-confirmed SARS-CoV-2 infection or an uninfected control (not recorded which). The sequenced sample was whole blood, obtained at baseline. In DNA form, the CDR3 reads TGTGCCAGCAGCGTAGCGGGTGACTACGAGCAGTACTTC. Translating it yields CASSVAGDYEQYF.